These 11 T cell receptor beta chains came from one sample sequenced in a study of T-cell reconstitution after alpha-beta-depleted transplantation in children. Library preparation (for TCRbeta) was performed with unique molecular identifiers. TCRdb called the PCR reads again in MiXCR, with one record for every CDR3 protein. Among hundreds of thousands of distinct CDR3 sequences listed, about 8.4% were seen once. This specimen was PBMCs, mostly from graft donor cells, taken 360 days after TCRalphabeta/CD19-depleted stem cell transplant. These receptor sequences come from a male patient aged 2 to 10 who had a stem cell transplant for acute myeloid leukemia, so the T cells may come from the graft donor.

This clonotype was picked up many times. The V call is TRBV28, the J call TRBJ2-7, with D hard to call. The CDR3 consists of 13 residues. V was pared by 5 bases and J by 3 bases, with 11 bases between. Looked up from germline, CDR1 is MDHEN and CDR2 is SYDVKM. The CDR3 region is CASSVRFYYEQYF. The CDR3 nucleotides read TGTGCCAGCAGTGTCCGGTTTTACTACGAGCAGTACTTC.

This clonotype appeared many times. The J gene is TRBJ2-1, the V gene TRBV5-1; TRBD1 matches 7 bases. Germline V lookup: CDR1 SGHRS, CDR2 YFSETQ. This CDR3 is 13 amino acids long. With 4 bases clipped from V and 5 bases from J, the junction kept 3 bases outside the gene matches. CDR3 coding DNA: TGCGCCAGCAGCCCCGGACAGGACAATGAGCAGTTCTTC. Amino acids: CASSPGQDNEQFF. The full variable domain, completed using reference TRBV5-1 and TRBJ2-1, is KAGVTQTPRYLIKTRGQQVTLSCSPISGHRSVSWYQQTPGQGLQFLFEYFSETQRNKGNFPGRFSGRQFSNSRSEMNVSTLELGDSALYLCASSPGQDNEQFFGPGTRLTVL.

At least ten counts were recorded for this clonotype. J is TRBJ2-5 and V is TRBV12-3 or TRBV12-4; D unclear. V was trimmed by 1 base and J by 3 bases, leaving 6 bases between them. The CDR3 contains 13 residues. In nucleotides, the CDR3 is TGTGCCAGCAGTTTAGGGAGCAAAGAGACCCAGTACTTC. Protein product: CASSLGSKETQYF.

The table lists this clonotype with a few counts. The genes are TRBV11-2 and TRBJ2-1, with 11 bases lining up with TRBD2. Per germline, CDR1 SGHAT and CDR2 FQNNGV. The CDR3 runs to 16 residues. The V and J ends lost 0 bases and 9 bases, in that order; junction bases with no gene match: 7. The CDR3 region has the DNA TGTGCCAGCAGCTTAGAGGCGACTAGCGGGATTCTTGAGCAGTTCTTC. Amino acids: CASSLEATSGILEQFF.

This chain joins TRBV10-2 and TRBJ2-5; D uncertain. The germline CDR1 and CDR2 sequences are WSHSY and SAAADI. The CDR3 has 14 amino acids. Trimming removed 0 bases from V and 0 bases from J, with 5 bases in between. The CDR3 protein is CASSESLYQETQYF. The CDR3 DNA reads as TGCGCCAGCAGTGAGTCGTTATACCAAGAGACCCAGTACTTC.

This clonotype was seen ten or more times. This sequence joins TRBV4-3 and TRBJ2-1; no definite D call. Deletions cut 0 bases from V and 7 bases from J, with 10 bases between. CDR1 and CDR2 from the germline V gene are LGHNA and YSLEER. The CDR3 extends over 14 amino acids. CDR3 in amino acids: CASSQEGRLNEQFF. The CDR3 nucleotides read TGCGCCAGCAGCCAAGAAGGGCGGCTTAATGAGCAGTTCTTC.

This rearrangement joins TRBV7-9 to TRBJ2-1; 10 bases map to TRBD2. This CDR3 comprises 13 residues. Germline CDR1 reads SEHNR; CDR2 reads FQNEAQ (reference sequence). Germline trimming cut 2 bases from V and 9 bases from J; bases unmatched to any gene: 1. Here the CDR3 reads CASSLLAGAEQFF. As DNA, the CDR3 is TGTGCCAGCAGCTTACTAGCGGGAGCTGAGCAGTTCTTC.

This clonotype was seen a handful of times. The V gene is TRBV6-5, the J gene TRBJ2-7; maybe TRBD1 (6 bases). The V end was cut by 0 bases, the J end by 2 bases, with 11 bases between. CDR1 and CDR2 (germline): MNHEY, SVGAGI. The CDR3 sequence is 15 residues long. For the CDR3, the DNA is TGTGCCAGCAGTTACTCAGGGCAGGGGCCCTACGAGCAGTACTTC. Protein product: CASSYSGQGPYEQYF.

This clonotype has at least ten counts. The CDR3 DNA reads TGTGCCAGCAGTTCCCTAGGCCGACAGGGCAATGAGCAGTTCTTC. This gives the protein CASSSLGRQGNEQFF. V gene TRBV12-3 or TRBV12-4 combines with J gene TRBJ2-1; 7 nucleotides agree with TRBD1. V shed 4 bases and J 6 bases; nucleotides not matched to a gene: 9. This CDR3 region has 15 residues.

This clonotype was detected a few times. The chain links TRBV7-9 to TRBJ2-2; TRBD1 matches at 9 bases. This CDR3 spans 15 amino acids. The junction had 6 bases not matched to a gene; V was cut back by 5 bases and J by 5 bases. The germline V gene encodes CDR1 SEHNR and CDR2 FQNEAQ (reference sequence). CDR3 protein: CASSQGQGWTGELFF. CDR3 nucleotides: TGTGCCAGCAGCCAGGGACAGGGTTGGACCGGGGAGCTGTTTTTT.

Only a few counts were recorded for this clonotype. The V gene is TRBV4-3, the J gene TRBJ2-5; unclear D gene. V was clipped by 1 base and J by 3 bases, with 12 bases between them. This CDR3 is built from 15 residues. Germline V gene sequence: CDR1 LGHNA, CDR2 YSLEER. The CDR3 DNA reads TGCGCCAGCAGCCAAGTGGGCGGATTAGAAGAGACCCAGTACTTC. It codes for CASSQVGGLEETQYF.